Presented here are 21 T cell receptor beta chains from one specimen sequenced in a study of blood T cell repertoires in COVID-19. Profiling relied on immunoSEQ multiplex PCR, and the TCRdb table lists in-frame clones only, not all of them. This table holds about 280,000 clones, approximately 91% found once. The sample comprised peripheral blood. Receptors were obtained from a man aged 18-30 years with active or convalescent COVID-19.

The genes are TRBV7-2 and TRBJ1-2, with a possible D match to TRBD1 (6 bases). The germline V gene has CDR1 SGHTA and CDR2 FQGNSA. This CDR3 contains 15 residues. V was shortened by 0 bases and J by 7 bases, with 15 bases between the two germline ends. This CDR3 is CASSLALLQGGGYTF. CDR3 DNA sequence: TGTGCCAGCAGCTTAGCGCTCTTACAGGGTGGTGGCTACACCTTC.

This clone was found once. V and J are TRBV11-2 and TRBJ1-1; no firm D call. In germline, CDR1 is SGHAT, CDR2 FQNNGV. This CDR3 contains 16 residues. The V end was cut by 4 bases, the J end by 4 bases, with 19 bases between. CDR3 nucleotide sequence: TGTGCCAGCAGCTCTCCCTGGACGAAGGGAGGCACTGAAGCTTTCTTT. Protein product: CASSSPWTKGGTEAFF.

The V and J genes are TRBV6-5 and TRBJ2-3; 10 bases match TRBD2. CDR1 is MNHEY, CDR2 SVGAGI, per germline. This CDR3 has 15 residues. Trimming took 4 bases from V and 3 from J; bases not matched to a gene: 4. The CDR3 region has the DNA TGTGCCAGCAGTTCAGGGACTAGCGATACAGATACGCAGTATTTT. It is translated as CASSSGTSDTDTQYF.

The chain is built from TRBV9 and TRBJ1-1; the D is unclear. Germline V gene sequence: CDR1 SGDLS, CDR2 YYNGEE. The CDR3 extends over 12 amino acids. Deletions cut 3 bases from V and 3 bases from J, with 6 bases between. The CDR3 is CASSAADTEAFF. The CDR3, as DNA: TGTGCCAGCAGCGCAGCGGACACTGAAGCTTTCTTT.

This clone was observed a few times. The rearrangement joins TRBV6-2 or TRBV6-3 to TRBJ2-1; D not certain. Germline CDR1 reads MNHEY; CDR2 reads SVGEGT. Trimming took 4 bases from V and 0 from J, leaving 10 bases between them. This CDR3 has 15 residues. This chain's CDR3 is CASSSALSSYNEQFF. Written as DNA, the CDR3 is TGTGCCAGCAGTTCTGCGCTGAGCTCCTACAATGAGCAGTTCTTC.

The V call is TRBV18, the J call TRBJ2-5; TRBD1 might be the D (6 bases). V lost 1 base to trimming and J lost 2 bases, with 11 bases between them. The CDR3 is 15 amino acids. Germline V gives CDR1 KGHSH, CDR2 LQKENI. The CDR3 sequence is CASSPRVGTQETQYF. The CDR3 DNA follows: TGTGCCAGCTCACCACGGGTAGGGACACAAGAGACCCAGTACTTC.

J is TRBJ1-2 and V is TRBV4-1; D gene uncertain. The CDR3 runs 13 residues. Germline V gene data show CDR1 as MGHRA and CDR2 as YSYEKL. Trimming pared 4 bases from V and 6 bases from J, leaving 12 bases between. CDR3 in DNA: TGCGCCAGCAGCCTGGAGGGCTGGAATGGCTACACCTTC. Translation: CASSLEGWNGYTF.

The chain combines TRBV4-1 with TRBJ2-2; TRBD1 aligns across 9 bases. This CDR3 contains 19 residues. CDR1 is MGHRA, CDR2 YSYEKL, per germline. V lost 2 bases, J lost 3 bases, and 13 bases stayed unmatched. The CDR3 here is CASSQLNVPRTGDTGELFF. CDR3 in DNA: TGCGCCAGCAGCCAACTGAACGTCCCAAGGACAGGGGACACCGGGGAGCTGTTTTTT.

The chain links TRBV6-5 to TRBJ1-2; 7 positions agree with TRBD1. CDR1 is MNHEY and CDR2 is SVGAGI in the germline V gene. J gave up 1 base and V 6 bases, and 5 bases lay outside the gene matches. The CDR3 loop spans 14 amino acids. The CDR3 loop reads CASRRQGLNYGYTF. CDR3 sequence (DNA): TGTGCCAGCAGGCGACAGGGCCTTAACTATGGCTACACCTTC.

This clone appeared once. The V and J genes are TRBV5-1 and TRBJ2-1; TRBD2 aligns across 9 bases. Per germline, CDR1 SGHRS and CDR2 YFSETQ. The CDR3 covers 18 residues. V gave up 6 bases and J gave up 7 bases; unmatched junction bases: 20. The CDR3 loop reads CASNYRASGDWGRNEQFF. CDR3 bases: TGCGCCAGCAACTATCGGGCTAGCGGGGATTGGGGTCGGAATGAGCAGTTCTTC. The full variable domain, its missing parts supplied by reference TRBV5-1 and TRBJ2-1, is KAGVTQTPRYLIKTRGQQVTLSCSPISGHRSVSWYQQTPGQGLQFLFEYFSETQRNKGNFPGRFSGRQFSNSRSEMNVSTLELGDSALYLCASNYRASGDWGRNEQFFGPGTRLTVL.

This clone was detected once. This chain joins TRBV28 and TRBJ1-2; no definite D call. The germline V and J ends were trimmed by 3 bases and 4 bases, with 12 bases remaining between them. The CDR3 is made up of 14 amino acids. The germline V gene has CDR1 MDHEN and CDR2 SYDVKM. The CDR3 coding sequence is TGTGCCAGCAGTTTTTCGGGGATGGGCTATGGCTACACCTTC. It specifies CASSFSGMGYGYTF.

CDR3 coding DNA: TGTGCCAGCAGCGGCTCTTGGGACATCTCCTACGAGCAGTACTTC. Encoded protein: CASSGSWDISYEQYF. The chain is built from TRBV9 and TRBJ2-7, with a possible D match to TRBD1 (6 bases). Germline loops: CDR1 SGDLS, CDR2 YYNGEE. Trimming removed 3 bases at V and 0 bases at J, with 13 bases between. CDR3 length: 15 residues.

CDR3 sequence: CASGLVLGRDAQIRPWGGDTQYF. The CDR3, as DNA: TGTGCTAGTGGTTTGGTACTTGGCAGGGACGCACAGATACGCCCCTGGGGGGGGGATACGCAGTATTTT. The chain joins TRBV12-5 to TRBJ2-3; 7 positions agree with TRBD2. CDR3 length equals 23 residues. CDR1 is LGHNT, CDR2 FRNRAP, per germline. V shed 0 bases and J 6 bases; nucleotides not matched to a gene: 30. Full variable domain (missing parts from reference TRBV12-5 and TRBJ2-3): DARVTQTPRHKVTEMGQEVTMRCQPILGHNTVFWYRQTMMQGLELLAYFRNRAPLDDSGMPKDRFSAEMPDATLATLKIQPSEPRDSAVYFCASGLVLGRDAQIRPWGGDTQYFGPGTRLTVL.

The chain combines TRBV27 with TRBJ2-3; tentatively, D is TRBD2 (6 bases). V dropped 2 bases and J dropped 1 base, with 16 bases sitting between them. CDR1 and CDR2 from the germline V gene are MNHEY and SMNVEV (reference sequence). CDR3 length: 17 amino acids. CDR3 residues: CASSLLGSPGGTDTQYF. DNA of the CDR3: TGTGCCAGCAGTTTACTGGGCTCCCCGGGGGGCACAGATACGCAGTATTTT.

V usage is TRBV9 and J usage is TRBJ2-3, with TRBD2 identical over 12 bases. With V trimmed by 3 bases and J by 4 bases, 6 bases remained unmatched. The CDR3 is 16 residues long. Germline values: CDR1 SGDLS, CDR2 YYNGEE. The CDR3 spells CASSETSGGVADTQYF. CDR3 in DNA: TGTGCCAGCAGCGAGACTAGCGGGGGAGTCGCAGATACGCAGTATTTT.

This chain links TRBV21-1 with TRBJ2-7; no DNA check was done on the table's D call, TRBD1. TRBV21-1 is a known pseudogene. This CDR3 spans 22 amino acids. Written as DNA, the CDR3 is TGTGCCAGCAGCAAAGATGGAACAGGATCTTTCGTTTTTTTGGCCAGTTCCTACGAGCAGTACTTC. It encodes CASSKDGTGSFVFLASSYEQYF.

The V call is TRBV6-6, the J call TRBJ2-5; 8 nucleotides align to TRBD1. From germline, CDR1 is MNHNY and CDR2 SVGAGI (reference sequence). V shed 6 bases, J shed 5 bases, and the junction held 8 bases outside the gene matches. This CDR3 spans 14 amino acids. CDR3 bases: TGTGCCAGCAGACTCACAGGGGGGTTGGAGACCCAGTACTTC. Its translation: CASRLTGGLETQYF.

The rearrangement uses TRBV11-2 and TRBJ2-4, with TRBD2 identical over 11 bases. Trimming took 5 bases from V and 5 from J; bases not matched to a gene: 11. The germline V gene has CDR1 SGHAT and CDR2 FQNNGV. This CDR3 is built from 17 residues. CDR3 loop: CASSPIAGGRGENIQYF. CDR3 sequence (DNA): TGTGCCAGCAGCCCGATAGCGGGGGGGCGAGGGGAAAACATTCAGTACTTC.

The V and J genes are TRBV2 and TRBJ2-4, with TRBD2 matching 13 bases. V was pared by 8 bases and J by 7 bases, with 8 bases of the junction left unmatched. Germline V CDR1 and CDR2: SNHLY, FYNNEI. This CDR3 contains 15 residues. CDR3 sequence reads: CASAAPGLAGNIQYF. CDR3 DNA sequence: TGTGCCAGCGCTGCGCCGGGACTAGCGGGGAACATTCAGTACTTC.

This clone has just one count. V and J are TRBV19 and TRBJ1-5; 8 positions match TRBD1. CDR1 LNHDA and CDR2 SQIVND come from the germline V gene (reference sequence). The J segment lost 5 bases and the V segment lost 6 bases, leaving 12 bases of the junction unmatched. This CDR3 has 16 amino acids. The DNA for the CDR3 is TGTGCCAGTAGCTTTCCCCGACAGGGGCGGGATCAGCCCCAGCATTTT. It codes for CASSFPRQGRDQPQHF.

V and J are TRBV28 and TRBJ1-1; no clear D. V dropped 6 bases and J dropped 1 base, with 12 bases sitting between them. CDR1 and CDR2 (germline): MDHEN, SYDVKM. The CDR3 is 14 amino acids. This CDR3 reads CASSPGDPNTEAFF. DNA for the CDR3: TGTGCCAGCAGCCCGGGAGACCCGAACACTGAAGCTTTCTTT.